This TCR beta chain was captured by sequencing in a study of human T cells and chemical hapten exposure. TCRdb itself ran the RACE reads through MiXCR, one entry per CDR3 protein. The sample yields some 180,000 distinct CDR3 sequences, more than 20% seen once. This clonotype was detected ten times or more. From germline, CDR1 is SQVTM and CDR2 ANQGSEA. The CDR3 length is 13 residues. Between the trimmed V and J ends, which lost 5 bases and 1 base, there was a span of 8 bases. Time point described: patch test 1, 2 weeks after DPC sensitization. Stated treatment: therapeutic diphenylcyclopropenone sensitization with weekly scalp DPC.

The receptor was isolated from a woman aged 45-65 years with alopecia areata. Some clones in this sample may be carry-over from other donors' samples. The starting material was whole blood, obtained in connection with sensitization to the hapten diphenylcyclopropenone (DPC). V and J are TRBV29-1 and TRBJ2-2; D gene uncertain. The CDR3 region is CSVSWLNTGELFF. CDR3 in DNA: TGCAGCGTTTCTTGGTTGAACACCGGGGAGCTGTTTTTT.